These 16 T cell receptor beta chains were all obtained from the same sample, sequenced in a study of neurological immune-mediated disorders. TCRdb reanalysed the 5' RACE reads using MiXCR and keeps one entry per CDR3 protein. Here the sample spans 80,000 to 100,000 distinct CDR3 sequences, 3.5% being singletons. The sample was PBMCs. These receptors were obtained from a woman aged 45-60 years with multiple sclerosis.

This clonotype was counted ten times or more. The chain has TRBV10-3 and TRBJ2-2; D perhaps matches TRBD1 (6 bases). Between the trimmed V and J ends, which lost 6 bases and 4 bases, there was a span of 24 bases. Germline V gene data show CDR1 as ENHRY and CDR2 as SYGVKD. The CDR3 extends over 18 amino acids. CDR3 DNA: TGTGCCATCAGCCCTTTACAGGGAAGTTTTATCGGCACCGGGGAGCTGTTTTTT. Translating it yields CAISPLQGSFIGTGELFF.

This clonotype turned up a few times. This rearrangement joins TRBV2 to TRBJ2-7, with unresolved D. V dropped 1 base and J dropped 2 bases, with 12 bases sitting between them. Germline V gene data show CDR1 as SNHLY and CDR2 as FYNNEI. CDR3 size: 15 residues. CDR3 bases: TGTGCCAGCAGTGAAGGCGTCAGAAAAACCTACGAGCAGTACTTC. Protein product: CASSEGVRKTYEQYF.

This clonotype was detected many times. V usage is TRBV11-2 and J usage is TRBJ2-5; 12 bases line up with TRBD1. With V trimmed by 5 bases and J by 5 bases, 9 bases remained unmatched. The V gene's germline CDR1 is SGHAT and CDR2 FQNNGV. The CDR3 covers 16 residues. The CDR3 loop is CASSRGTGGDGETQYF. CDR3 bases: TGTGCCAGCAGCCGGGGGACAGGGGGCGACGGGGAGACCCAGTACTTC.

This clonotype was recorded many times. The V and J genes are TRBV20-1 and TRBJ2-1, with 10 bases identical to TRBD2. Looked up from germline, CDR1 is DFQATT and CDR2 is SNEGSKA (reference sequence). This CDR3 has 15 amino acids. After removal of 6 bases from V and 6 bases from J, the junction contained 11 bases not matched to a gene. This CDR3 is CSAQSGGAIFNEQFF. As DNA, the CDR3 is TGCAGTGCCCAGAGCGGGGGGGCTATATTCAATGAGCAGTTCTTC.

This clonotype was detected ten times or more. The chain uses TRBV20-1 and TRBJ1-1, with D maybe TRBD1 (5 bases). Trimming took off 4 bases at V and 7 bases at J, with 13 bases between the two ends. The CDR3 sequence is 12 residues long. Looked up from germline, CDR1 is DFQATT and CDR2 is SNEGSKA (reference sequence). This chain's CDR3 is CSATQNQGEAFF. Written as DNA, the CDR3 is TGCAGTGCTACCCAAAATCAGGGTGAAGCTTTCTTT.

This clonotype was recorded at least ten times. CDR3 sequence reads: CASSYIGGRGPEGSYNSPLHF. In DNA, the CDR3 is TGTGCCAGCAGTTACATCGGCGGCCGGGGGCCGGAGGGCTCCTATAATTCACCCCTCCACTTT. This chain uses TRBV6-2 or TRBV6-3 with TRBJ1-6, with TRBD1 as a possible D gene (6 bases). V was pared by 2 bases and J by 0 bases, with 23 bases between. The CDR3 length is 21 residues. Germline lookup yields CDR1 MNHEY and CDR2 SVGEGT.

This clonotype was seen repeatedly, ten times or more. The CDR3: CASARQGTDTQYF. CDR3 sequence (DNA): TGTGCCAGCGCAAGGCAGGGCACAGATACGCAGTATTTT. The chain couples TRBV3-1 to TRBJ2-3; no definite D call. This CDR3 spans 13 amino acids. V was clipped by 8 bases and J by 1 base, with 10 bases between them. From germline, CDR1 is LGHDT and CDR2 YNNKEL (reference sequence).

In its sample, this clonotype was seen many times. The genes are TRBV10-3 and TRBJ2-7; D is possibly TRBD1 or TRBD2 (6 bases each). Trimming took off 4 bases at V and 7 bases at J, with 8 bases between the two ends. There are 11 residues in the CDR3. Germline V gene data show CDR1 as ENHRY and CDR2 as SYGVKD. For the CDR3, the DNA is TGTGCCATCAGTGGGGGGGCGGAGCAGTACTTC. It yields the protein CAISGGAEQYF.

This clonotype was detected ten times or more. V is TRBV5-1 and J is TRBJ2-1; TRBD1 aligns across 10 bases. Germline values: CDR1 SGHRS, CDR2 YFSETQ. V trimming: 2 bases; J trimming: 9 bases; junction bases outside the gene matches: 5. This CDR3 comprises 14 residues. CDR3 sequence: CASSFGTGEVEQFF. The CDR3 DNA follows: TGCGCCAGCAGCTTCGGGACAGGGGAGGTTGAGCAGTTCTTC.

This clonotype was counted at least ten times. CDR3 nucleotides: TGTGCCAGCAGTTTAATGCGCAATCAGCCCCAGCATTTT. Protein sequence: CASSLMRNQPQHF. This chain uses TRBV12-3 or TRBV12-4 with TRBJ1-5; no reliable D call. Trimming pared 2 bases from V and 2 bases from J, leaving 4 bases between. The CDR3 is 13 residues long.

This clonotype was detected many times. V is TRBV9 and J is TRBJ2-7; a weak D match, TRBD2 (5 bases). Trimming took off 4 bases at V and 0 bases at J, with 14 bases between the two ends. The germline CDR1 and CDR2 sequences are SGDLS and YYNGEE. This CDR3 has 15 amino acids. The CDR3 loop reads CASSPEVGSSYEQYF. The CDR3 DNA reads TGTGCCAGCAGCCCGGAGGTGGGGTCCTCCTACGAGCAGTACTTC.

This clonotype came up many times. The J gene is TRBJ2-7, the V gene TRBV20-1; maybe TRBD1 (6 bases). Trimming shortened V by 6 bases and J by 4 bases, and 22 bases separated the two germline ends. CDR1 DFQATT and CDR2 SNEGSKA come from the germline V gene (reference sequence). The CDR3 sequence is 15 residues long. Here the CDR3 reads CSAFPLQGMLYEQYF. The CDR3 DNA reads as TGCAGTGCCTTCCCGTTACAGGGAATGCTTTACGAGCAGTACTTC.

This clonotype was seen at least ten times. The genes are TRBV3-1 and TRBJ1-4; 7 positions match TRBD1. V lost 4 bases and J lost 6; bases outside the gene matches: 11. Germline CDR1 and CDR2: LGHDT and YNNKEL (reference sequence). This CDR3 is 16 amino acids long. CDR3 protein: CASSLFTGAGDEKLFF. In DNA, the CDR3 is TGTGCCAGCAGCCTCTTCACAGGGGCCGGGGATGAAAAACTGTTTTTT.

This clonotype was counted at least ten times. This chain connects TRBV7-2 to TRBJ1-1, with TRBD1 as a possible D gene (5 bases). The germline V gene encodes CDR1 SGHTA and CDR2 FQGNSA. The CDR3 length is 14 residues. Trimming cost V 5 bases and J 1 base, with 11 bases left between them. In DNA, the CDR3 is TGTGCCAGCAGCACAGGACTGACGAACACTGAAGCTTTCTTT. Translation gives CASSTGLTNTEAFF.

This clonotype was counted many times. The CDR3 DNA reads TGCAGTGCTAGAGCCGGGGCAGCCCTAAGGAACACTGAAGCTTTCTTT. Residues: CSARAGAALRNTEAFF. This chain links TRBV20-1 with TRBJ1-1, with D perhaps TRBD1 (5 bases). CDR1 and CDR2 from the germline V gene are DFQATT and SNEGSKA (reference sequence). The CDR3 is made up of 16 amino acids. V was pared by 1 base and J by 1 base, with 16 bases between.

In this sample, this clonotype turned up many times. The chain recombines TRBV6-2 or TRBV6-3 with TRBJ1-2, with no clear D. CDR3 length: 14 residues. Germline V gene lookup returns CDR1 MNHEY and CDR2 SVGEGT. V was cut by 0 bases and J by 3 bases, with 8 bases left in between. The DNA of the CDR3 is TGTGCCAGCAGTTACTCCCCGAATCACTATGGCTACACCTTC. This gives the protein CASSYSPNHYGYTF.